This passage covers 19 T cell receptor beta chains from one sample sequenced in a study of CD8 T cells in Susac syndrome. After extraction with the RNeasy kit, 0.5 to 1 ug of the RNA was reverse transcribed using random hexamers. From the immunoSEQ multiplex PCR reads, TCRdb called clonotypes with MiXCR, one entry per CDR3 protein. The sample includes under 200,000 distinct CDR3 sequences, about 95% seen only once; the top ten take approximately 0.094%. Sequences were obtained from CD4+ T cells from PBMCs. The origin of the receptors is a human donor in good health.

V usage is TRBV12-3 or TRBV12-4 and J usage is TRBJ1-4; no definite D call. This CDR3 spans 13 amino acids. V gave up 4 bases and J gave up 5 bases, with 8 bases separating them. CDR3 region: CASSWQENEKLFF. CDR3 nucleotide sequence: TGTGCCAGCAGTTGGCAGGAGAATGAAAAACTGTTTTTT.

The chain couples TRBV20-1 to TRBJ2-4; no firm D call. Germline V lookup: CDR1 DFQATT, CDR2 SNEGSKA (reference sequence). This CDR3 contains 13 residues. V was cut by 0 bases and J by 2 bases, with 5 bases left in between. This CDR3 reads CSARDRTKNIQYF. CDR3 coding DNA: TGCAGTGCTAGAGACCGGACCAAAAACATTCAGTACTTC.

V and J are TRBV3-1 and TRBJ2-1; D not resolved. The CDR3 loop spans 15 amino acids. Germline V gives CDR1 LGHDT, CDR2 YNNKEL (reference sequence). Trimming removed 8 bases from V and 0 bases from J, with 14 bases in between. The CDR3, as DNA: TGTGCCAGCGTTAAAACCAGGAGCTCCTACAATGAGCAGTTCTTC. Residues: CASVKTRSSYNEQFF.

The chain joins TRBV24-1 to TRBJ2-1; 8 bases fit TRBD2. The CDR3 length is 17 residues. The V and J ends lost 1 base and 6 bases, in that order; junction bases with no gene match: 10. The germline gives CDR1 KGHDR, CDR2 SFDVKD. CDR3 region: CATSDLRAGVGINEQFF. The CDR3 DNA follows: TGTGCCACCAGTGATTTACGAGCGGGAGTGGGAATCAATGAGCAGTTCTTC.

In nucleotides, the CDR3 is TGTGCCTTGACCCTAGCGGGATTTGAGCAGTTCTTC. Translation gives CALTLAGFEQFF. The rearrangement joins TRBV30 to TRBJ2-1; 9 nucleotides agree with TRBD2. Germline assignment: CDR1 GTSNPN and CDR2 SVGIG (reference sequence). The CDR3 sequence is 12 residues long. V shed 7 bases, J shed 9 bases, and the junction held 7 bases outside the gene matches. Full variable domain (missing parts from reference TRBV30 and TRBJ2-1): SQTIHQWPATLVQPVGSPLSLECTVEGTSNPNLYWYRQAAGRGLQLLFYSVGIGQISSEVPQNLSASRPQDRQFILSSKKLLLSDSGFYLCALTLAGFEQFFGPGTRLTVL.

The chain carries TRBV12-3 or TRBV12-4 and TRBJ1-1; D call uncertain. Trimming left V 9 bases short and J 4 bases short, with 15 bases between. The CDR3 length is 13 residues. CDR3 DNA: TGTGCCAGTCTGTCCGATTCGGGCACTGAAGCTTTCTTT. Its translation: CASLSDSGTEAFF.

V gene TRBV7-2 combines with J gene TRBJ2-3; D is unclear. Per the germline V gene, CDR1 is SGHTA and CDR2 is FQGNSA. Trimming took off 6 bases at V and 2 bases at J, with 15 bases between the two ends. The CDR3 consists of 15 residues. The chain's CDR3 is CASSRVVGPTDTQYF. In DNA, the CDR3 is TGTGCCAGCAGTCGAGTCGTAGGCCCCACAGATACGCAGTATTTT. Variable domain in full (rest from reference TRBV7-2 and TRBJ2-3): GAGVSQSPSNKVTEKGKDVELRCDPISGHTALYWYRQSLGQGLEFLIYFQGNSAPDKSGLPSDRFSAERTGGSVSTLTIQRTQQEDSAVYLCASSRVVGPTDTQYFGPGTRLTVL.

This chain links TRBV7-9 with TRBJ1-1; 7 bases are a match to TRBD1. The CDR3 has 13 amino acids. CDR1 SEHNR and CDR2 FQNEAQ come from the germline V gene (reference sequence). V gave up 4 bases and J gave up 3 bases; unmatched junction bases: 2. This chain's CDR3 is CASSSGQDTEAFF. DNA of the CDR3: TGTGCCAGCAGCTCCGGACAGGACACTGAAGCTTTCTTT.

The genes are TRBV6-2 or TRBV6-3 and TRBJ2-1; the D gene could be TRBD1 or TRBD2 (5 bases each). The germline V and J ends were trimmed by 11 bases and 4 bases, with 21 bases remaining between them. Germline CDR1 is MNHEY and CDR2 is SVGEGT. The length of the CDR3 is 15 residues. CDR3 amino acids: CACSQEFGTYNEQFF. The CDR3 DNA sequence: TGTGCCTGTTCGCAAGAATTCGGGACGTACAATGAGCAGTTCTTC.

The chain recombines TRBV27 with TRBJ1-1; possibly TRBD1 for D (5 bases). The CDR3 sequence is 14 residues long. Germline V gene sequence: CDR1 MNHEY, CDR2 SMNVEV (reference sequence). Trimming removed 1 base from V and 5 bases from J, with 11 bases in between. CDR3 loop: CASSLYPRVTEAFF. CDR3 in DNA: TGTGCCAGCAGTTTATACCCCAGGGTGACTGAAGCTTTCTTT.

The V gene is TRBV5-1, the J gene TRBJ1-1; no firm D call. V was clipped by 4 bases and J by 1 base, with 11 bases between them. Germline V CDR1 and CDR2: SGHRS, YFSETQ. The CDR3 extends over 14 amino acids. The CDR3 coding sequence is TGCGCCAGCAGCCGTCAGACGGGGAACACTGAAGCTTTCTTT. This translates into CASSRQTGNTEAFF.

This chain joins TRBV27 and TRBJ2-5; tentatively, D is TRBD1 or TRBD2 (5 bases each). CDR1 and CDR2 (germline): MNHEY, SMNVEV (reference sequence). This CDR3 contains 15 residues. Trimming removed 5 bases from V and 5 bases from J, with 18 bases in between. CDR3 nucleotides: TGTGCCAGCAGTCTCCGGGACCCAAAGTGGGAGACCCAGTACTTC. As protein: CASSLRDPKWETQYF.

The chain is built from TRBV6-6 and TRBJ2-5; 13 bases agree with TRBD2. V lost 6 bases to trimming and J lost 1 base; unmatched junction nucleotides: 5. The CDR3 runs to 16 residues. Germline CDR1 is MNHNY and CDR2 is SVGAGI (reference sequence). The CDR3: CASRLGLAGLQETQYF. CDR3 coding DNA: TGTGCCAGCAGACTGGGACTAGCGGGGCTCCAAGAGACCCAGTACTTC.

This chain uses TRBV9 with TRBJ2-5, with D tentatively TRBD2 (6 bases). This CDR3 region has 15 residues. Trimming shortened V by 2 bases and J by 2 bases, and 13 bases separated the two germline ends. Germline V gene lookup returns CDR1 SGDLS and CDR2 YYNGEE. As DNA, the CDR3 is TGTGCCAGCAGCGTGGGCGGGATGGCTCAAGAGACCCAGTACTTC. As protein: CASSVGGMAQETQYF. Complete variable domain (other parts from reference TRBV9 and TRBJ2-5): DSGVTQTPKHLITATGQRVTLRCSPRSGDLSVYWYQQSLDQGLQFLIQYYNGEERAKGNILERFSAQQFPDLHSELNLSSLELGDSALYFCASSVGGMAQETQYFGPGTRLLVL.

This chain connects TRBV6-5 to TRBJ1-6; D gene unclear. The CDR3 has 18 amino acids. Germline V gives CDR1 MNHEY, CDR2 SVGAGI. Trimming took 2 bases from V and 0 from J, leaving 14 bases between them. CDR3 coding DNA: TGTGCCAGCAGTTACGCCCCCACAGCGAGCTCCTATAATTCACCCCTCCACTTT. Protein: CASSYAPTASSYNSPLHF.

V gene TRBV6-5 combines with J gene TRBJ2-7, with D possibly matching TRBD1 (5 bases). Trimming pared 6 bases from V and 5 bases from J, leaving 14 bases between. Germline V CDR1 and CDR2: MNHEY, SVGAGI. This CDR3 is 13 amino acids long. The CDR3 bases are TGTGCCAGCAGCATAACAGGCCCAAACGAGCAGTACTTC. Translation: CASSITGPNEQYF.

V usage is TRBV28 and J usage is TRBJ2-3; D gene unclear. Germline CDR1 MDHEN, CDR2 SYDVKM. This CDR3 region has 14 residues. The germline V and J ends were trimmed by 3 bases and 0 bases, with 7 bases remaining between them. The CDR3 DNA reads TGTGCCAGCAGTTTGGGGTGGAGCACAGATACGCAGTATTTT. Protein product: CASSLGWSTDTQYF.

The CDR3 DNA follows: TGTGCCAGCGGACAGGGGCACCTGAACACTGAAGCTTTCTTT. Protein sequence: CASGQGHLNTEAFF. V usage is TRBV3-1 and J usage is TRBJ1-1; 9 nucleotides align to TRBD1. This CDR3 comprises 14 residues. Germline loops: CDR1 LGHDT, CDR2 YNNKEL (reference sequence). V shed 8 bases, J shed 0 bases, and the junction held 4 bases outside the gene matches.

V usage is TRBV20-1 and J usage is TRBJ2-7, with 15 bases fitting TRBD2. This CDR3 has 14 amino acids. Germline CDR1 reads DFQATT; CDR2 reads SNEGSKA (reference sequence). V gave up 4 bases and J gave up 6 bases; unmatched junction bases: 4. The CDR3 sequence is CSANGLAGGLEQYF. CDR3 coding DNA: TGCAGTGCTAACGGACTAGCGGGGGGGCTCGAGCAGTACTTC.